These 31 T cell receptor beta chains were sequenced from one sample in a study of Ad26.COV2.S vaccination and SARS-CoV-2 variants. As to treatment: approximately 18 received Ad26.COV2.S at low or high dose, single or two shots; 5 received placebo; per-sample allocation not given. Sampling happened 63 days after the first vaccine or placebo injection. Profiling relied on immunoSEQ multiplex PCR, and the TCRdb table lists in-frame clones only, not all of them. The data show 430,000 or so clones, approximately 92% seen once. Sequenced here: peripheral blood, sampled in a trial of Ad26.COV2.S vaccine versus placebo. Receptor source: a person between 18 and 65 years old who received the Ad26.COV2.S COVID-19 vaccine or a placebo.

The V call is TRBV9, the J call TRBJ2-3; D unresolved. V gave up 5 bases and J gave up 0 bases, with 7 bases separating them. Germline CDR1 reads SGDLS; CDR2 reads YYNGEE. The CDR3 is 13 residues long. CDR3 sequence reads: CASRGTSTDTQYF. In nucleotides, the CDR3 is TGTGCCAGCAGAGGAACTAGCACAGATACGCAGTATTTT.

This clone came up a few times. The chain uses TRBV7-8 and TRBJ2-7, with D possibly matching TRBD2 (6 bases). V dropped 5 bases and J dropped 5 bases, with 16 bases sitting between them. CDR3 length equals 14 residues. CDR1 is SGHVS, CDR2 FQNEAQ, per germline. CDR3 nucleotide sequence: TGTGCCAGCAGCCCAGGACTACGCCTAAACGAGCAGTACTTC. This translates into CASSPGLRLNEQYF.

The chain combines TRBV11-2 with TRBJ2-7, with D tentatively TRBD2 (5 bases). Per the germline V gene, CDR1 is SGHAT and CDR2 is FQNNGV. CDR3 length equals 14 residues. Trimming pared 2 bases from V and 0 bases from J, leaving 8 bases between. The CDR3, as DNA: TGTGCCAGCAGCTTACCCGCGGGCTCCTACGAGCAGTACTTC. It specifies CASSLPAGSYEQYF.

The rearrangement joins TRBV4-3 to TRBJ1-5, with unresolved D. The germline V gene has CDR1 LGHNA and CDR2 YSLEER. This CDR3 is 15 amino acids long. V was pared by 1 base and J by 5 bases, with 12 bases between. This CDR3 is CASSQGTLVDQPQHF. The CDR3 DNA is TGCGCCAGCAGCCAAGGCACCTTAGTGGATCAGCCCCAGCATTTT.

The chain couples TRBV5-1 to TRBJ2-1; the D is unclear. Germline values: CDR1 SGHRS, CDR2 YFSETQ. The CDR3 consists of 13 residues. The ends were cut back, 0 bases at V and 6 bases at J, with 7 bases in the middle. The CDR3 DNA sequence: TGCGCCAGCAGCTTGGGACTTTTCAATGAGCAGTTCTTC. Translated, it gives CASSLGLFNEQFF.

This clone appeared once. The chain couples TRBV6-5 to TRBJ2-5, with TRBD2 as a possible D gene (7 bases). Trimming took off 7 bases at V and 4 bases at J, with 16 bases between the two ends. The CDR3 covers 14 residues. Per germline, CDR1 MNHEY and CDR2 SVGAGI. The CDR3 loop is CASTHSGGGETQYF. CDR3 sequence (DNA): TGTGCCAGCACCCATTCGGGGGGCGGAGAGACCCAGTACTTC.

The V and J genes are TRBV10-3 and TRBJ1-2, with D hard to call. Trimming removed 3 bases at V and 5 bases at J, with 13 bases between. In germline, CDR1 is ENHRY, CDR2 SYGVKD. CDR3 length: 14 residues. CDR3 sequence reads: CAISEPAEGYGYTF. For the CDR3, the DNA is TGTGCCATCAGTGAACCGGCAGAAGGATATGGCTACACCTTC.

The chain couples TRBV6-5 to TRBJ2-1; 12 bases fit TRBD2. Germline assignment: CDR1 MNHEY and CDR2 SVGAGI. V gave up 0 bases and J gave up 7 bases; unmatched junction bases: 4. This CDR3 spans 16 amino acids. CDR3 sequence (DNA): TGTGCCAGCAGTTACTCCCTAGCGGGAGGGTGGAATGAGCAGTTCTTC. As protein: CASSYSLAGGWNEQFF.

This clone was observed a single time. This chain joins TRBV5-1 and TRBJ2-3; D is possibly TRBD2 (5 bases). Between the trimmed V and J ends, which lost 1 base and 5 bases, there was a span of 11 bases. From germline, CDR1 is SGHRS and CDR2 YFSETQ. The CDR3 totals 14 residues. The CDR3 region has the DNA TGCGCCAGCAGCTTGCCGCAAGGGAGAGATACGCAGTATTTT. Translating gives CASSLPQGRDTQYF. Filled out from reference TRBV5-1 and TRBJ2-3, the complete variable domain reads KAGVTQTPRYLIKTRGQQVTLSCSPISGHRSVSWYQQTPGQGLQFLFEYFSETQRNKGNFPGRFSGRQFSNSRSEMNVSTLELGDSALYLCASSLPQGRDTQYFGPGTRLTVL.

The CDR3, as DNA: TGCGCCAGCAGCCAAGCGACTAGCGGCTACGAGCAGTACTTC. This translates into CASSQATSGYEQYF. This sequence joins TRBV4-3 and TRBJ2-7, with 9 bases matching TRBD2. Unmatched junction bases numbered 1, after V lost 1 base and J lost 3 bases. Germline values: CDR1 LGHNA, CDR2 YSLEER. The CDR3 contains 14 residues.

The chain is built from TRBV6-2 or TRBV6-3 and TRBJ2-5; 9 nucleotides match TRBD2. V shed 4 bases, J shed 6 bases, and the junction held 21 bases outside the gene matches. Germline assignment: CDR1 MNHEY and CDR2 SVGEGT. This CDR3 region has 19 residues. The CDR3 sequence is CASSSHPGGRAVVTKTQYF. CDR3 DNA: TGTGCCAGCAGTTCCCATCCGGGCGGGAGGGCCGTAGTAACGAAGACCCAGTACTTC.

The chain combines TRBV18 with TRBJ1-1; a possible D gene is TRBD1 (5 bases). Trimming pared 3 bases from V and 0 bases from J, leaving 11 bases between. This CDR3 is 15 amino acids long. Germline lookup yields CDR1 KGHSH and CDR2 LQKENI. This chain's CDR3 is CASSPVRALNTEAFF. The CDR3 DNA is TGTGCCAGCTCACCGGTCAGGGCCCTGAACACTGAAGCTTTCTTT.

Concerning this clone: This CDR3 is also generated by other DNA sequences in the sample. The J gene is TRBJ2-7, the V gene TRBV12-3 or TRBV12-4; no clear D gene. The CDR3 spans 11 residues. The V and J ends lost 6 bases and 1 base respectively, with 4 bases between them. CDR3: CASSPSYEQYF. The CDR3 DNA reads as TGTGCCAGCAGCCCTTCCTACGAGCAGTACTTC.

This chain joins TRBV19 and TRBJ2-5; possible D gene TRBD1, 5 bases. The germline V gene encodes CDR1 LNHDA and CDR2 SQIVND (reference sequence). The V gene lost 6 bases and the J gene lost 5 bases, with 13 bases spanning the gap. The CDR3 has 13 residues. This CDR3 is CASSPLSGETQYF. The CDR3 DNA sequence: TGTGCCAGTAGCCCCCTCTCAGGGGAGACCCAGTACTTC.

The chain couples TRBV25-1 to TRBJ2-2; 9 nucleotides line up with TRBD1. Germline CDR1 and CDR2: MGHDK and SYGVNS. V was clipped by 5 bases and J by 5 bases; unmatched bases: 15. The CDR3 is 18 residues long. CDR3 nucleotides: TGTGCCAGCAGTTCCGGGACAGGGTTTCGTTTTGAGACCGGGGAGCTGTTTTTT. The encoded protein is CASSSGTGFRFETGELFF.

The chain carries TRBV9 and TRBJ2-7, with D perhaps TRBD1 (6 bases). The germline CDR1 and CDR2 sequences are SGDLS and YYNGEE. Between the trimmed V and J ends, which lost 4 bases and 2 bases, there was a span of 13 bases. The CDR3 is made up of 14 amino acids. CDR3 amino acids: CASSHPGHPYEQYF. CDR3 bases: TGTGCCAGCAGCCATCCGGGACATCCCTACGAGCAGTACTTC.

The chain uses TRBV7-3 and TRBJ2-2; no definite D call. With 0 bases removed from V and 6 bases from J, the gap between germline ends came to 2 bases. The CDR3 contains 12 residues. Germline CDR1 is SGHTA and CDR2 is FQGTGA. DNA for the CDR3: TGTGCCAGCAGCTTAACCCCCGGGGAGCTGTTTTTT. This codes for CASSLTPGELFF.

This clone was observed once. V and J are TRBV9 and TRBJ1-5; D unresolved. The CDR3 totals 14 residues. Germline CDR1 is SGDLS and CDR2 is YYNGEE. V was shortened by 0 bases and J by 0 bases, with 4 bases between the two germline ends. The CDR3 spells CASSVGVSNQPQHF. In nucleotides, the CDR3 is TGTGCCAGCAGCGTAGGAGTTAGCAATCAGCCCCAGCATTTT.

This rearrangement joins TRBV20-1 to TRBJ1-6; unclear D gene. The CDR3 covers 11 residues. Germline CDR1 is DFQATT and CDR2 is SNEGSKA (reference sequence). V lost 5 bases and J lost 15, with 14 bases in between. This chain's CDR3 is CSAETQRRLHF. CDR3 DNA: TGCAGTGCTGAAACTCAACGGCGCCTCCACTTT.

This chain links TRBV6-2 or TRBV6-3 with TRBJ2-3, with D perhaps matching TRBD1 (6 bases). Looked up from germline, CDR1 is MNHEY and CDR2 is SVGEGT. This CDR3 region has 16 residues. Trimming took off 0 bases at V and 3 bases at J, with 13 bases between the two ends. CDR3 nucleotide sequence: TGTGCCAGCAGTTACTCATTGGGCAGGGGAACAGATACGCAGTATTTT. Its translation: CASSYSLGRGTDTQYF.

This rearrangement joins TRBV5-4 to TRBJ2-7; D gene uncertain. Germline loops: CDR1 SGHNT, CDR2 YYREEE (reference sequence). The CDR3 spans 12 residues. Here the CDR3 reads CASSGPSDEQYF. The CDR3 coding sequence is TGTGCTTCAAGTGGGCCATCCGACGAGCAGTACTTC.

The V gene is TRBV4-3, the J gene TRBJ2-7, with D uncertain. CDR1 and CDR2 (germline): LGHNA, YSLEER. The length of the CDR3 is 15 residues. Trimming removed 4 bases at V and 2 bases at J, with 15 bases between. This CDR3 reads CASSRELTVPYEQYF. In DNA, the CDR3 is TGCGCCAGCAGCCGAGAGCTGACGGTCCCCTACGAGCAGTACTTC.

The chain recombines TRBV9 with TRBJ2-5; 15 positions agree with TRBD2. The V gene's germline CDR1 is SGDLS and CDR2 YYNGEE. The CDR3 loop spans 17 amino acids. Trimming took 0 bases from V and 4 from J; bases not matched to a gene: 4. This chain's CDR3 is CASSVGTSGRAAETQYF. Written as DNA, the CDR3 is TGTGCCAGCAGCGTAGGGACTAGCGGGAGGGCCGCAGAGACCCAGTACTTC.

The chain carries TRBV4-3 and TRBJ2-7, with TRBD2 matching over 13 bases. CDR1 and CDR2 (germline): LGHNA, YSLEER. V dropped 1 base and J dropped 3; count of bases not matched to a gene: 3. The CDR3 covers 16 residues. The CDR3 protein is CASSQVGTSGNYEQYF. For the CDR3, the DNA is TGCGCCAGCAGCCAAGTCGGGACTAGCGGGAACTACGAGCAGTACTTC.

This chain joins TRBV19 and TRBJ2-5; TRBD2 matches 7 bases. V lost 11 bases to trimming and J lost 2 bases; unmatched junction nucleotides: 11. CDR3 length equals 14 residues. Germline assignment: CDR1 LNHDA and CDR2 SQIVND (reference sequence). CDR3 nucleotides: TGTGCCTCATCGACTAGCCCCCAACAAGAGACCCAGTACTTC. This encodes CASSTSPQQETQYF.

The V and J genes are TRBV28 and TRBJ2-5; TRBD2 aligns across 8 bases. Trimming at V came to 1 base and at J to 4 bases, leaving 14 bases not matched to a gene. The germline V gene has CDR1 MDHEN and CDR2 SYDVKM. The CDR3 is made up of 18 amino acids. CDR3 residues: CASSLYLASGSFGETQYF. DNA of the CDR3: TGTGCCAGCAGTTTATACCTGGCGAGCGGGAGCTTTGGAGAGACCCAGTACTTC.

The rearrangement links TRBV3-1 (or the pseudogene TRBV3-2) to TRBJ1-5, with a tentative D call TRBD1 (5 bases). V was clipped by 3 bases and J by 7 bases, with 13 bases between them. Germline loops: CDR1 LGHDT, CDR2 YNNKEL (reference sequence). The CDR3 sequence is 14 residues long. The CDR3 nucleotides read TGTGCCAGCAGCCACTCAGGCGGGGGACAGCCCCAGCATTTT. Translating it yields CASSHSGGGQPQHF.

The chain links TRBV11-2 to TRBJ2-1, with TRBD2 matching 7 bases. CDR1 and CDR2 from the germline V gene are SGHAT and FQNNGV. The CDR3 is 16 residues long. J was trimmed by 0 bases and V by 7 bases; bases with no gene match: 9. The chain's CDR3 is CASKTSSGASYNEQFF. The CDR3 bases are TGTGCCAGCAAAACCTCAAGCGGGGCCTCCTACAATGAGCAGTTCTTC.

The chain uses TRBV25-1 and TRBJ2-7; D possibly corresponds to TRBD1 (6 bases). The CDR3 has 14 amino acids. V shed 3 bases and J shed 4 bases, with 13 bases lying between them. Germline assignment: CDR1 MGHDK and CDR2 SYGVNS. Here the CDR3 reads CASSDYGRGYEQYF. The CDR3, as DNA: TGTGCCAGCAGTGATTACGGCAGGGGTTACGAGCAGTACTTC.

J is TRBJ1-5 and V is TRBV2; D is undetermined. Trimming removed 1 base at V and 0 bases at J, with 7 bases between. Per the germline V gene, CDR1 is SNHLY and CDR2 is FYNNEI. This CDR3 has 15 residues. Written as DNA, the CDR3 is TGTGCCAGCAGTGAAGGACACTATAGCAATCAGCCCCAGCATTTT. Translated: CASSEGHYSNQPQHF.

This clone was recorded once. This chain connects TRBV19 to TRBJ2-5; D may correspond to TRBD1 or TRBD2 (5 bases each). V gave up 3 bases and J gave up 5 bases, with 10 bases separating them. This CDR3 contains 13 residues. The germline CDR1 and CDR2 sequences are LNHDA and SQIVND (reference sequence). The CDR3 DNA sequence: TGTGCCAGTAGTATTCAGGGCGGGGAGACCCAGTACTTC. This gives the protein CASSIQGGETQYF.